This T cell receptor (beta chain) stems from a study of early T cells in non-severe SARS-CoV-2 infection (dated by TCRdb to the early 2020s). Concerning the study at large: Because TCR sequencing was done on bulk RNA from unsorted whole blood, the alpha and beta chains could not be paired.

On the study overall, not on this receptor specifically: VDJdb matching was skewed toward anti-spike CD8 responses and likely underestimated virus-specific expansions, missing private and CD4 specificities.

A case-control design nested within a healthcare worker cohort in London, UK, was used, with weekly nasopharyngeal swab PCR tests and blood sampling performed. Healthcare workers were enrolled in the week of the UK lockdown, from 23 to 31 March 2020, and were followed every week for up to 16 weeks. The library was produced with 5' RACE. Instrument used: NextSeq 500. The TCR library protocol attached unique molecular identifiers to individual cDNA molecules to correct for sequencing error and PCR bias. Both TCR alpha and beta chains were sequenced, and tight co-correlation was observed between alpha and beta sequence abundances in each sample. The paper's data handling went like this. Decombinator V4 was used to annotate TCR sequences for V gene, J gene and CDR3. TCRs were defined as expanded if a significant change between any two time points was detected under a Poisson model with p below 0.0001. Abundances of TCRs were expressed as counts per million after normalisation to the total number of TCRs sequenced in each sample. VDJdb, accessed on 1 November 2021, was searched for TCRs annotated for CMV, EBV and SARS-CoV-2, and TCRs annotated for more than one antigen were excluded. TCRdb trimmed public reads at Q25 via fastp, called clones via MiXCR and kept in-frame beta chains. Entries are consolidated by CDR3 protein sequence, retaining the most common genes and DNA. What appears here as the V and J calls and clone size reflects TCRdb's work, not the paper's. The sample table holds roughly 54,000 distinct CDR3 sequences, of which about 8% were seen once. Roughly a tenth of the sample lies in the top ten.

Concerning this clonotype: Its antigen specificity is not known. No base qualities exist here, and no much larger clone lies one base off it.

The sequencing here drew on whole blood, taken at baseline. The origin of this receptor is an adult who was a healthcare worker with PCR-confirmed SARS-CoV-2 infection or an uninfected control (not recorded which).

The nucleotides are TGTGCCAGCAGTTTAGCGAGGGGCAGTTCGCAAAACATTCAGTACTTC. Its protein product is CASSLARGSSQNIQYF. The chain is assembled from TRBV12-3 or TRBV12-4 and TRBJ2-4; the D assignment is uncertain and may be TRBD1 or TRBD2, with 5 bases supporting each. The V and J ends are trimmed by 0 bases and 5 bases, leaving 14 bases between them. Taken from cysteine to phenylalanine, the CDR3 has 16 residues. Only the CDR3 DNA stays, 48 bases, in frame from base 1.